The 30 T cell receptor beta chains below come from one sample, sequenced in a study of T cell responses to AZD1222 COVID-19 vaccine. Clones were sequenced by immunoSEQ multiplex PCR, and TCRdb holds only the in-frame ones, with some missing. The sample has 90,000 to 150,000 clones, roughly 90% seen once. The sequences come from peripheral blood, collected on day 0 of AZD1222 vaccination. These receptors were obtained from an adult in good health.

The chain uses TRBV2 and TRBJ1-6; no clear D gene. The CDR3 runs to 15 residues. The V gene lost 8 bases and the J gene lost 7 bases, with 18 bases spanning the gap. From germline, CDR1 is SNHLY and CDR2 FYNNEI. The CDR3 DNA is TGTGCCAGCTTTTCGTCGGCGGTTTTAAATTCACCCCTCCACTTT. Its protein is CASFSSAVLNSPLHF.

Here the CDR3 reads CASSVVGGGYGYTF. In DNA, the CDR3 is TGTGCCAGCAGCGTAGTAGGGGGCGGCTATGGCTACACCTTC. V and J are TRBV9 and TRBJ1-2; 7 bases are shared with TRBD1. CDR1 and CDR2 from the germline V gene are SGDLS and YYNGEE. This CDR3 is built from 14 residues. The ends lost 0 bases at V and 4 bases at J; junction bases unmatched: 3.

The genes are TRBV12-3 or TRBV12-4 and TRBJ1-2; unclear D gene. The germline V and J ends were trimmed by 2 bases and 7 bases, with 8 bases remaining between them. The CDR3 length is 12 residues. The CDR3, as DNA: TGTGCCAGCAGTTTATCCACCAGTGGCTACACCTTC. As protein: CASSLSTSGYTF.

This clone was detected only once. Written as DNA, the CDR3 is TGTGCCAGCAGCTTAGACGCGGCAGGGGGAAGAGGCTCCTATAATTCACCCCTCCACTTT. Its translation: CASSLDAAGGRGSYNSPLHF. The V and J genes are TRBV11-3 and TRBJ1-6, with 7 bases lining up with TRBD1. V shed 0 bases, J shed 0 bases, and the junction held 11 bases outside the gene matches. CDR1 is SGHNT and CDR2 is YENEEA in the germline V gene. The CDR3 has 20 amino acids.

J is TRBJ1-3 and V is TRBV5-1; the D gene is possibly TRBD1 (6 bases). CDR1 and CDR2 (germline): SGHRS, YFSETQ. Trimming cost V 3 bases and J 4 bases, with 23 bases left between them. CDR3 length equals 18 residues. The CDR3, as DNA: TGCGCCAGCAGCTGGGGACCACAGGGTGTCTCCTTGGGAAACACCATATATTTT. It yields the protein CASSWGPQGVSLGNTIYF.

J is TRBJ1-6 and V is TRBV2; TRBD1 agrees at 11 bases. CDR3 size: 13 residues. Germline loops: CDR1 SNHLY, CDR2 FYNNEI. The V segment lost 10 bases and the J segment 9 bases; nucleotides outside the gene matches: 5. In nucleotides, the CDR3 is TGTGCCACCGGACAGGGGGCTAGTTCACCCCTCCACTTT. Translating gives CATGQGASSPLHF.

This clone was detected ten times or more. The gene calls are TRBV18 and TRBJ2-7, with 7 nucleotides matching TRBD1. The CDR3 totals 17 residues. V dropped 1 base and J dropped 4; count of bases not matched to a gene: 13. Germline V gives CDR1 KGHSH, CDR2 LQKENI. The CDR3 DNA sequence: TGTGCCAGCTCACCACAGAAGTCCGGGCAGGGGGTGTACGAGCAGTACTTC. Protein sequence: CASSPQKSGQGVYEQYF.

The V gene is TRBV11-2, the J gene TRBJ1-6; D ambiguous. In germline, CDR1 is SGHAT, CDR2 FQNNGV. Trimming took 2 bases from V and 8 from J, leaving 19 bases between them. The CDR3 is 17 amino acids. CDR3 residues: CASSLRIGHLVDSPLHF. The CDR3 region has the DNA TGTGCCAGCAGCTTAAGAATTGGGCATCTAGTGGATTCACCCCTCCACTTT.

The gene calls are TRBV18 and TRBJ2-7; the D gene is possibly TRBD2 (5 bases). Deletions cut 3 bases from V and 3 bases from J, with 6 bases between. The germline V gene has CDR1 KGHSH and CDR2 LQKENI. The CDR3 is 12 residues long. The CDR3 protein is CASSPSDYEQYF. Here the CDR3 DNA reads TGTGCCAGCTCACCTAGCGACTACGAGCAGTACTTC.

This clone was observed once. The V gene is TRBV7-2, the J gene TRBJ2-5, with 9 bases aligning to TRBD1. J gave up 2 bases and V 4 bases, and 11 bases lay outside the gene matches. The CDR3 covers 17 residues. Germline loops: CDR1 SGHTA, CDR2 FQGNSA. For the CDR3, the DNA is TGTGCCAGCAGCTCGGGACAGGGAGGCGGTGGGCAAGAGACCCAGTACTTC. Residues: CASSSGQGGGGQETQYF.

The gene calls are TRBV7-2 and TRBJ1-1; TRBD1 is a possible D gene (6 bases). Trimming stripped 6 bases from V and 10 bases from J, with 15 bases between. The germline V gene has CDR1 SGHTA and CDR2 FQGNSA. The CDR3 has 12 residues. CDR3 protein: CASSQYRGRAFF. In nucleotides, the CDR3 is TGTGCCAGCAGTCAATACCGGGGGCGAGCTTTCTTT.

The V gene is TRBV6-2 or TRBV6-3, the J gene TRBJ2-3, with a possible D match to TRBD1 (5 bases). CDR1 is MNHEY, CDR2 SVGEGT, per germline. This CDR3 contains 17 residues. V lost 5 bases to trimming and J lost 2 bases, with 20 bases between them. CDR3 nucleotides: TGTGCCAGCAGTGCGGACATATTCAATGCTAACACAGATACGCAGTATTTT. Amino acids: CASSADIFNANTDTQYF.

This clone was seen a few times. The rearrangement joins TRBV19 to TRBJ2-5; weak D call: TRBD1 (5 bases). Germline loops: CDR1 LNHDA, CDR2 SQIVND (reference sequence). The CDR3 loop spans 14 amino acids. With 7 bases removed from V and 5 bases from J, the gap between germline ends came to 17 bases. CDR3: CASKVRGLGETQYF. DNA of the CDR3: TGTGCCAGTAAGGTTAGGGGCCTTGGGGAGACCCAGTACTTC.

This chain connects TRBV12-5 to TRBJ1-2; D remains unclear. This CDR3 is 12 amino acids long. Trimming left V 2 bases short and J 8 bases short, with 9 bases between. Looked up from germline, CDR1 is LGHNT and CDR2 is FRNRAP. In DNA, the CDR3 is TGTGCTAGTGGTTTGAGGGCTGAAGGCTACACCTTC. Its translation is CASGLRAEGYTF.

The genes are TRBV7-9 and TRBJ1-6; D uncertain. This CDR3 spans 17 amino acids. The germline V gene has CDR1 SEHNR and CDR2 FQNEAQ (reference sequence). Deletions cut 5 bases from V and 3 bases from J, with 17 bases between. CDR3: CASSQRGRKNYNSPLHF. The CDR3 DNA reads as TGTGCCAGCAGCCAAAGAGGGCGGAAAAACTATAATTCACCCCTCCACTTT.

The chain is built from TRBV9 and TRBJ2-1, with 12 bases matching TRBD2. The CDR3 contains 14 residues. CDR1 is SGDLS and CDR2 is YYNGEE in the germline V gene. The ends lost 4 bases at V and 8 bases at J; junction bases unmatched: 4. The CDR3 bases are TGTGCCAGCAGCCCTAGCGGGGGGGCACATGAGCAGTTCTTC. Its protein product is CASSPSGGAHEQFF.

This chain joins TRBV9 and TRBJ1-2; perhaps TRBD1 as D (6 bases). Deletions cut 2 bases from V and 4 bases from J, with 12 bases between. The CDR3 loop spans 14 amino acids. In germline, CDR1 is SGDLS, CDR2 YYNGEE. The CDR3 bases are TGTGCCAGCAGCGTTCAGGGGCTATTCTATGGCTACACCTTC. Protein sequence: CASSVQGLFYGYTF.

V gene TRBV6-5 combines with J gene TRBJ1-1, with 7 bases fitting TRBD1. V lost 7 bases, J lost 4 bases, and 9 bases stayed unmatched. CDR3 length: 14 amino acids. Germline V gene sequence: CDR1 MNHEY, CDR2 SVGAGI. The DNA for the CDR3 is TGTGCCAGCACCAGACAGGGCGGGGGCACTGAAGCTTTCTTT. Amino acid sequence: CASTRQGGGTEAFF.

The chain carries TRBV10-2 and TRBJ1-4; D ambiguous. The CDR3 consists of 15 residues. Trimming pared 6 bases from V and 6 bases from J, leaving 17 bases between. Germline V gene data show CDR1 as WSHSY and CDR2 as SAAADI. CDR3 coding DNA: TGCGCCAGCAGCAAACCAGACGTCGGGGATGAAAAACTGTTTTTT. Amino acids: CASSKPDVGDEKLFF.

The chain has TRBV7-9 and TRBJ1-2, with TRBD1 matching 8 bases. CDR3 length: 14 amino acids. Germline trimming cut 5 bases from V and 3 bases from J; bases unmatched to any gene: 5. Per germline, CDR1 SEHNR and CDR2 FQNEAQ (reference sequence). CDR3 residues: CASSKTGAYYGYTF. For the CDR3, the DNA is TGTGCCAGCAGCAAGACAGGGGCTTACTATGGCTACACCTTC.

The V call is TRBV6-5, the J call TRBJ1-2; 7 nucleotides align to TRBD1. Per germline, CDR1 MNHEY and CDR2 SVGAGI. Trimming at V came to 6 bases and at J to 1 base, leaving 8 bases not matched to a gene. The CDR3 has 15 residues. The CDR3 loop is CASRAQGDLNYGYTF. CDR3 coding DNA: TGTGCCAGCAGAGCCCAGGGGGACCTTAACTATGGCTACACCTTC.

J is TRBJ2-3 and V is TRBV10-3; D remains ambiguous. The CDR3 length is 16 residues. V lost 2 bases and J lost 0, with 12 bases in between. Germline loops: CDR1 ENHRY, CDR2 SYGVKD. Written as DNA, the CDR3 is TGTGCCATCAGTGAGCGGGCAACTACTAGCACAGATACGCAGTATTTT. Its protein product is CAISERATTSTDTQYF.

The CDR3 nucleotides read TGTGCCAGCATGATCAGGGCCAGGGAGACCCAGTACTTC. Protein product: CASMIRARETQYF. The chain combines TRBV27 with TRBJ2-5; D might be TRBD1 (5 bases). Trimming cost V 7 bases and J 5 bases, with 14 bases left between them. Germline CDR1 is MNHEY and CDR2 is SMNVEV (reference sequence). CDR3 size: 13 residues.

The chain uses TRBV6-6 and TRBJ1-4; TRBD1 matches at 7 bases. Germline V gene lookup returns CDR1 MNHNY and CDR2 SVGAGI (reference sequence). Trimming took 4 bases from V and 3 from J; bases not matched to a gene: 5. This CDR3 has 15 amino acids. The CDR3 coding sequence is TGTGCCAGCAGTTCTCCCGGGACAGCTAATGAAAAACTGTTTTTT. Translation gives CASSSPGTANEKLFF.

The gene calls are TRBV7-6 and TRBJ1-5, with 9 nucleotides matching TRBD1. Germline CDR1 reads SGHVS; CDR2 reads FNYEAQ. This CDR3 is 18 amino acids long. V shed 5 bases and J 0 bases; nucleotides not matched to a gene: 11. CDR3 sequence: CASSLGVGTGNSNQPQHF. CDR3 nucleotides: TGTGCCAGCAGCCTGGGCGTCGGGACAGGGAATAGCAATCAGCCCCAGCATTTT. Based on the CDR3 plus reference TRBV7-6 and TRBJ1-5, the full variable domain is GAGVSQSPRYKVTKRGQDVALRCDPISGHVSLYWYRQALGQGPEFLTYFNYEAQQDKSGLPNDRFSAERPEGSISTLTIQRTEQRDSAMYRCASSLGVGTGNSNQPQHFGDGTRLSIL.

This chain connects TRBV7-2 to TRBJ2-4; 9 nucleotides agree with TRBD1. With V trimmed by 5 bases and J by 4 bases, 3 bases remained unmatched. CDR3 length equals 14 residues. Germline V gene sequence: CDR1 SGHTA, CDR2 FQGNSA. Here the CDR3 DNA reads TGTGCCAGCAGCCTCGGACAGGGGAAAAACATTCAGTACTTC. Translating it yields CASSLGQGKNIQYF.

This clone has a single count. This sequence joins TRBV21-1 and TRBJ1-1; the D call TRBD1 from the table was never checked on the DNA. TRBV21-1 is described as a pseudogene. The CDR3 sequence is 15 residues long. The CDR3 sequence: CASSKVGTANTEAFF. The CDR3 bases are TGTGCCAGCAGCAAAGTTGGGACAGCTAACACTGAAGCTTTCTTT.

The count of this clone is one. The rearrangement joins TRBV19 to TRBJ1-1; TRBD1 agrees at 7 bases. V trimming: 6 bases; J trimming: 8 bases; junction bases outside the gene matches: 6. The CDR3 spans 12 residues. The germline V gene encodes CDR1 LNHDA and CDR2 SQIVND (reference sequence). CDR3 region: CASRFGDREAFF. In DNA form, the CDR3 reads TGTGCCAGTAGGTTCGGGGACAGAGAAGCTTTCTTT. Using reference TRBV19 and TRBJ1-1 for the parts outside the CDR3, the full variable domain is DGGITQSPKYLFRKEGQNVTLSCEQNLNHDAMYWYRQDPGQGLRLIYYSQIVNDFQKGDIAEGYSVSREKKESFPLTVTSAQKNPTAFYLCASRFGDREAFFGQGTRLTVV.

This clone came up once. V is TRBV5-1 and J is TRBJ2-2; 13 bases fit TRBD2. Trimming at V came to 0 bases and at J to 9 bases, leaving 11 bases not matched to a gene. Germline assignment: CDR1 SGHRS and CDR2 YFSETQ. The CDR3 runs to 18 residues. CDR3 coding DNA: TGCGCCAGCAGCTTGGATGGGACTAGCGGGGTTATGCAGAGGGAGCTGTTTTTT. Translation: CASSLDGTSGVMQRELFF.

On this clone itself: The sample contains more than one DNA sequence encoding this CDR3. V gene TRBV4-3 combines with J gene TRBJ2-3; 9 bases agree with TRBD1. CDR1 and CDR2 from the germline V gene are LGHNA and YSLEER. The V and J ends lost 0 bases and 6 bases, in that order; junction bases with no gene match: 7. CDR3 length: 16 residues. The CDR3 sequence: CASSQDLGQGTDTQYF. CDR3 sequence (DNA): TGCGCCAGCAGCCAAGATTTGGGACAGGGAACCGATACGCAGTATTTT.